The 27 T cell receptor beta chains given below trace back to one sample, sequenced in a study of blood T cells in healthy people across ages. Next came a second PCR, run for about 7 to 12 cycles, which used a sample-barcoded 5' primer along with a J-beta primer mix. TCRdb called the 5' RACE reads again in MiXCR, with one record for every CDR3 protein. This table has over a million distinct CDR3 sequences, 40% to 45% appearing once. Sequencing was done on a sample of blood. The receptors originated from an older woman in good health.

This clonotype was seen just once. This may be a read error, as it is one base from a much larger clone. This chain joins TRBV13 and TRBJ2-1; 9 nucleotides match TRBD2. This CDR3 has 15 residues. Germline loops: CDR1 PRHDT, CDR2 FYEKMQ (reference sequence). The CDR3 reads CAGSLVLAGNNEQFF. CDR3 in DNA: TGTGCCGGCAGCTTAGTCCTAGCGGGGAACAATGAGCAGTTCTTC.

V and J are TRBV13 and TRBJ1-6, with 7 bases identical to TRBD1. Germline assignment: CDR1 PRHDT and CDR2 FYEKMQ (reference sequence). Germline trimming cut 4 bases from V and 6 bases from J; bases unmatched to any gene: 9. The CDR3 totals 16 residues. CDR3 sequence (DNA): TGTGCCAGCAGCTCTTACGGACAGGACTGTAATTCACCCCTCCACTTT. Amino acids: CASSSYGQDCNSPLHF.

The sample holds a few counts of this clonotype. This CDR3 reads CASKAGDLYEQYF. The CDR3 DNA follows: TGTGCCAGCAAGGCGGGAGACCTCTACGAGCAGTACTTC. The rearrangement joins TRBV28 to TRBJ2-7; 7 bases map to TRBD2. Germline lookup yields CDR1 MDHEN and CDR2 SYDVKM. The CDR3 has 13 residues. V was clipped by 7 bases and J by 3 bases; unmatched bases: 6. Looking up the rest from reference TRBV28 and TRBJ2-7 gives the full variable domain: DVKVTQSSRYLVKRTGEKVFLECVQDMDHENMFWYRQDPGLGLRLIYFSYDVKMKEKGDIPEGYSVSREKKERFSLILESASTNQTSMYLCASKAGDLYEQYFGPGTRLTVT.

The V gene is TRBV12-3 or TRBV12-4, the J gene TRBJ2-3, with TRBD2 identical over 15 bases. The CDR3 spans 18 residues. After removal of 5 bases from V and 5 bases from J, the junction contained 11 bases not matched to a gene. CDR3 sequence: CASSSYAGTSGRKDTQYF. Here the CDR3 DNA reads TGTGCCAGCAGTAGCTACGCCGGGACTAGCGGGAGGAAAGATACGCAGTATTTT.

The chain combines TRBV10-3 with TRBJ2-7, with TRBD1 identical over 8 bases. The length of the CDR3 is 13 residues. V gave up 8 bases and J gave up 2 bases; unmatched junction bases: 5. Germline V lookup: CDR1 ENHRY, CDR2 SYGVKD. The CDR3 reads CAIGGTGTYEQYF. Written as DNA, the CDR3 is TGTGCCATCGGCGGGACAGGTACCTACGAGCAGTACTTC.

This chain's CDR3 is CSVVAGAYNEQFF. CDR3 sequence (DNA): TGCAGCGTTGTGGCGGGAGCTTACAATGAGCAGTTCTTC. The chain employs TRBV29-1 and TRBJ2-1; 7 nucleotides agree with TRBD2. V gave up 4 bases and J gave up 4 bases; unmatched junction bases: 4. The CDR3 is 13 amino acids. Germline values: CDR1 SQVTM, CDR2 ANQGSEA.

Turning to this clonotype: This clone may be a read error of a much larger clone one base away. The V and J genes are TRBV20-1 and TRBJ2-7, with D tentatively TRBD2 (6 bases). Germline CDR1 DFQATT, CDR2 SNEGSKA (reference sequence). This CDR3 is 13 amino acids long. The ends were cut back, 5 bases at V and 4 bases at J, with 15 bases in the middle. The CDR3 DNA reads TGCAGTGCTTGGTGGGAGGACCTGTACGAGCAGTACTTC. It codes for CSAWWEDLYEQYF.

This sequence joins TRBV2 and TRBJ2-3; D not resolved. CDR3 length: 14 amino acids. V was clipped by 8 bases and J by 1 base, with 13 bases between them. The germline V gene has CDR1 SNHLY and CDR2 FYNNEI. The CDR3 coding sequence is TGTGCCAGCGGCCCGGTCGGACGCACAGATACGCAGTATTTT. It codes for CASGPVGRTDTQYF.

V usage is TRBV29-1 and J usage is TRBJ2-5; D may be TRBD2 (6 bases). Looked up from germline, CDR1 is SQVTM and CDR2 is ANQGSEA. This CDR3 is 15 amino acids long. Trimming removed 3 bases at V and 4 bases at J, with 18 bases between. The CDR3 reads CSVDTRDSGRETQYF. CDR3 nucleotides: TGCAGCGTTGACACCCGGGACTCTGGAAGAGAGACCCAGTACTTC.

CDR3 residues: CSASAGPREAFF. DNA of the CDR3: TGCAGTGCTAGTGCGGGACCACGTGAAGCTTTCTTT. This sequence joins TRBV20-1 and TRBJ1-1; the D gene is possibly TRBD1 (5 bases). Germline V gene sequence: CDR1 DFQATT, CDR2 SNEGSKA (reference sequence). The CDR3 totals 12 residues. Between the trimmed V and J ends, which lost 3 bases and 7 bases, there was a span of 12 bases.

This clonotype appeared a few times. The chain combines TRBV7-9 with TRBJ2-1; D unclear. The CDR3 totals 13 residues. Germline lookup yields CDR1 SEHNR and CDR2 FQNEAQ (reference sequence). V shed 7 bases and J shed 5 bases, with 12 bases lying between them. In DNA, the CDR3 is TGTGCCAGCAACGACCGGATACACAATGAGCAGTTCTTC. Translation gives CASNDRIHNEQFF.

The chain employs TRBV20-1 and TRBJ2-3; the D is unclear. Germline CDR1 is DFQATT and CDR2 is SNEGSKA (reference sequence). This CDR3 is built from 14 residues. Trimming shortened V by 6 bases and J by 3 bases, and 16 bases separated the two germline ends. The CDR3 nucleotides are TGCAGTGCCCCCGCGTTGAGAGGTACAGATACGCAGTATTTT. Its protein product is CSAPALRGTDTQYF.

This clonotype was observed a handful of times. The chain employs TRBV4-1 and TRBJ2-3, with 7 bases identical to TRBD2. V dropped 1 base and J dropped 4; count of bases not matched to a gene: 14. Germline V gene sequence: CDR1 MGHRA, CDR2 YSYEKL. This CDR3 is 18 amino acids long. The CDR3 region has the DNA TGCGCCAGCAGCCAAGCGGGAATAGCGGGCATCAGGGCAGATACGCAGTATTTT. This gives the protein CASSQAGIAGIRADTQYF.

The rearrangement joins TRBV5-5 to TRBJ2-1; maybe TRBD2 (6 bases). Germline V CDR1 and CDR2: SGHKS, YYEKEE (reference sequence). The CDR3 length is 13 residues. Trimming took 7 bases from V and 4 from J, leaving 12 bases between them. CDR3 loop: CASGRAGYNEQFF. In DNA, the CDR3 is TGTGCCAGCGGCCGGGCGGGGTACAATGAGCAGTTCTTC.

The chain employs TRBV29-1 and TRBJ2-7; D assignment may be TRBD1 or TRBD2 (6 bases each). The CDR3 contains 15 residues. The ends were cut back, 5 bases at V and 3 bases at J, with 20 bases in the middle. Per germline, CDR1 SQVTM and CDR2 ANQGSEA. CDR3 sequence: CSVMGGVDRVYEQYF. The CDR3 DNA follows: TGCAGCGTTATGGGGGGAGTGGACAGAGTCTACGAGCAGTACTTC.

This chain connects TRBV25-1 to TRBJ2-1; 8 bases fit TRBD1. CDR1 MGHDK and CDR2 SYGVNS come from the germline V gene. The CDR3 is 15 amino acids. Losses at the gene ends were 2 bases for V and 7 bases for J; bases not matched to a gene: 7. CDR3 bases: TGTGCCAGCAGTGAAGGATGGACAGGGACGAATGAGCAGTTCTTC. It codes for CASSEGWTGTNEQFF. Drawing the rest from reference TRBV25-1 and TRBJ2-1, the complete variable domain is EADIYQTPRYLVIGTGKKITLECSQTMGHDKMYWYQQDPGMELHLIHYSYGVNSTEKGDLSSESTVSRIRTEHFPLTLESARPSHTSQYLCASSEGWTGTNEQFFGPGTRLTVL.

The chain joins TRBV19 to TRBJ2-7; D remains ambiguous. The germline V gene encodes CDR1 LNHDA and CDR2 SQIVND (reference sequence). Trimming removed 3 bases from V and 3 bases from J, with 12 bases in between. This CDR3 spans 14 amino acids. CDR3 region: CASSISRSDYEQYF. In DNA form, the CDR3 reads TGTGCCAGTAGTATTAGCAGGAGCGACTACGAGCAGTACTTC.

This clonotype has only one observation. V and J are TRBV30 and TRBJ1-5; D not resolved. V was clipped by 0 bases and J by 0 bases, with 0 bases between them. Germline V gene sequence: CDR1 GTSNPN, CDR2 SVGIG (reference sequence). CDR3 length equals 12 residues. In DNA, the CDR3 is TGTGCCTGGAGTGTTAGCAATCAGCCCCAGCATTTT. Protein: CAWSVSNQPQHF.

This clonotype was counted only a few times. V gene TRBV15 combines with J gene TRBJ2-1; either TRBD1 or TRBD2 may supply D (5 bases each). Germline V lookup: CDR1 LNHNV, CDR2 YYDKDF (reference sequence). V gave up 0 bases and J gave up 8 bases, with 14 bases separating them. The CDR3 sequence is 15 residues long. This CDR3 reads CATSREKRSRDEQFF. The DNA for the CDR3 is TGTGCCACCAGCAGAGAGAAGCGGTCCAGGGATGAGCAGTTCTTC.

This chain uses TRBV10-3 with TRBJ2-2; 10 bases line up with TRBD1. The CDR3 is made up of 16 amino acids. V trimming: 6 bases; J trimming: 5 bases; junction bases outside the gene matches: 9. Germline assignment: CDR1 ENHRY and CDR2 SYGVKD. CDR3 DNA sequence: TGTGCCATCAGCGCACGGGACAGGGGTTCGACCGGGGAGCTGTTTTTT. Translated: CAISARDRGSTGELFF.

The chain employs TRBV7-9 and TRBJ2-7; TRBD2 aligns across 7 bases. The CDR3 is 15 amino acids. The V gene end was trimmed by 2 bases and the J gene end by 0 bases; junction bases not matched to a gene: 4. In germline, CDR1 is SEHNR, CDR2 FQNEAQ (reference sequence). The CDR3 region has the DNA TGTGCCAGCAGCTTAATTCCTAGCGGCTCCTACGAGCAGTACTTC. As protein: CASSLIPSGSYEQYF.

V gene TRBV7-6 combines with J gene TRBJ2-4; D uncertain. Gene TRBJ2-5 matches the end of the DNA better, so the J call may be wrong. CDR3 length: 13 amino acids. Germline lookup yields CDR1 SGHVS and CDR2 FNYEAQ. Written as DNA, the CDR3 is TGTGCCAGCAGCTTAGGTCCTTTTCAGACCCAGTACTTC. This gives the protein CASSLGPFQTQYF.

The table lists this clonotype with a few counts. The chain couples TRBV24-1 to TRBJ2-7; 9 nucleotides agree with TRBD2. The CDR3 consists of 19 residues. V was clipped by 3 bases and J by 0 bases; unmatched bases: 14. CDR1 is KGHDR, CDR2 SFDVKD, per germline. CDR3 sequence (DNA): TGTGCCACCAGTGATCCCCCCTCGGTGTCTAGCGGGACCTCCTACGAGCAGTACTTC. Translated, it gives CATSDPPSVSSGTSYEQYF.

V usage is TRBV12-3 or TRBV12-4 and J usage is TRBJ2-5; D remains unclear. This CDR3 has 13 residues. V was cut by 5 bases and J by 2 bases, with 9 bases left in between. The CDR3 nucleotides are TGTGCCAGCAGTGTGACCGAACAAGAGACCCAGTACTTC. It translates to CASSVTEQETQYF.

The chain combines TRBV12-3 or TRBV12-4 with TRBJ2-1; no clear D. CDR3 length equals 11 residues. Trimming shortened V by 2 bases and J by 9 bases, and 5 bases separated the two germline ends. CDR3 sequence: CASSLWPEQFF. CDR3 DNA sequence: TGTGCCAGCAGTTTATGGCCTGAGCAGTTCTTC.

The chain is built from TRBV20-1 and TRBJ2-7, with 8 bases identical to TRBD1. The CDR3 loop spans 14 amino acids. The V and J ends lost 3 bases and 2 bases, in that order; junction bases with no gene match: 6. Germline lookup yields CDR1 DFQATT and CDR2 SNEGSKA (reference sequence). This CDR3 is CSARETGVTYEQYF. In DNA form, the CDR3 reads TGCAGTGCTAGGGAGACAGGGGTAACCTACGAGCAGTACTTC.

This chain joins TRBV15 and TRBJ2-1; D not resolved. The CDR3 contains 11 residues. Trimming took off 8 bases at V and 8 bases at J, with 10 bases between the two ends. Germline values: CDR1 LNHNV, CDR2 YYDKDF (reference sequence). DNA of the CDR3: TGTGCCACCGCCAGCTCTCATGAGCAGTTCTTC. Protein product: CATASSHEQFF.